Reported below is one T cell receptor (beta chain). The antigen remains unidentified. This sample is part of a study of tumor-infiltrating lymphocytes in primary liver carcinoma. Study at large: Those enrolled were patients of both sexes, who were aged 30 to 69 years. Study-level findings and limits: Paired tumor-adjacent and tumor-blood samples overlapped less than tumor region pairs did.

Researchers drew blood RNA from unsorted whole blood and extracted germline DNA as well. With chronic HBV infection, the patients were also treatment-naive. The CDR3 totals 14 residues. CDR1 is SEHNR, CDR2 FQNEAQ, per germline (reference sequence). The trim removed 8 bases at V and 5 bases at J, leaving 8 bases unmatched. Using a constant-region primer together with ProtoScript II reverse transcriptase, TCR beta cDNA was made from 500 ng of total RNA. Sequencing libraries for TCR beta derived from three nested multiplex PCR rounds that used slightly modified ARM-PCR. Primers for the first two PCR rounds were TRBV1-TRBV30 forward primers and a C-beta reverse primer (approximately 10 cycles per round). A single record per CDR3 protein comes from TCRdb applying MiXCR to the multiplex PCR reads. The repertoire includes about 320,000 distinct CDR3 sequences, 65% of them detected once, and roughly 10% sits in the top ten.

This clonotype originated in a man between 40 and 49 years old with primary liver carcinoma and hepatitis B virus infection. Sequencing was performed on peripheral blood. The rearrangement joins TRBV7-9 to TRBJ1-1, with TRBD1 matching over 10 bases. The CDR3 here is CASLIRDRGTEAFF. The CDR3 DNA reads TGTGCCAGCCTTATTCGGGACAGGGGAACTGAAGCTTTCTTT.